Given below is one T cell receptor (beta chain) in context. This entry is derived from a study of tumor-infiltrating lymphocytes in primary liver carcinoma. CDR3 length: 14 residues. Per the germline V gene, CDR1 is MNHNY and CDR2 is SVGAGI (reference sequence). The junction had 9 bases not matched to a gene; V was cut back by 5 bases and J by 6 bases. TCR beta cDNA came from about 500 ng total RNA, primed with a constant-region primer. For TCR beta, libraries were produced by three nested multiplex PCR rounds using slightly modified ARM-PCR. TRBV1-TRBV30 forward primers paired with a C-beta reverse primer drove the first two PCR rounds, about 9 cycles each. TCRdb re-derived calls from the multiplex PCR reads in MiXCR, one entry per CDR3 protein. In the table there are around 170,000 distinct CDR3 sequences, about 60% of which are singletons. Unsorted whole blood yielded the blood RNA, and germline DNA was also extracted.

This rearrangement joins TRBV6-6 to TRBJ2-7; 8 positions agree with TRBD2. The sequence was obtained from a man in his forties with primary liver carcinoma and hepatitis B virus infection. The sample was peripheral blood. The CDR3 reads CASSNGRALAEQYF. The CDR3 coding sequence is TGTGCCAGCAGTAACGGGAGGGCCTTAGCCGAGCAGTACTTC.